The present entry profiles one TCR beta chain with its context. Antigen: not known. Vbeta (60) and Jbeta (13) primers were used in the PCR. The protocol was immunoSEQ multiplex PCR, while the TCRdb copy is restricted to in-frame clones and leaves out a portion. The data contain about 130,000 clones, 65% to 85% of them singletons. The source of the sample is a study of cytomegalovirus exposure and HLA in healthy donors. General observations from the study: When a later analysis compared HLA-associated TCR beta chains with equally common others, the HLA-associated chains turned out to be more clonally expanded and to have lower generation probabilities.

The V and J ends lost 6 bases and 2 bases, in that order; junction bases with no gene match: 8. CDR3 length: 15 residues. Germline assignment: CDR1 MNHEY and CDR2 SMNVEV (reference sequence). Sequencing was done on a sample of PBMCs. This clonotype originated in a boy younger than 18 in good health and CMV-seronegative. V and J are TRBV27 and TRBJ2-3; 7 bases line up with TRBD2. This CDR3 reads CASRTGTIHTDTQYF. The CDR3 DNA reads as TGTGCCAGCAGAACCGGGACTATACACACAGATACGCAGTATTTT.